The table lists the clone carrying this T cell receptor (beta chain) with a count of one. The source of the sample is a study of blood T cell repertoires in COVID-19. The germline V gene has CDR1 SNHLY and CDR2 FYNNEI. V was pared by 4 bases and J by 3 bases, with 22 bases of the junction left unmatched. This CDR3 has 20 amino acids. Per the study methods: Reference gene primer amplification in the assay estimated nucleated cell counts. Profiled with immunoSEQ multiplex PCR; TCRdb holds only in-frame clones, not every one. The DNA gave D and trimming, while V, J and clone size come from that table. There are over 150,000 clones in the sample; roughly 90% occur only once, and roughly 5% lies in the top ten.

The source material was peripheral blood. The chain has TRBV2 and TRBJ1-2, with 8 positions matching TRBD1. The receptor was isolated from a young man with COVID-19, enrolled during active disease. CDR3 protein: CASSGRDRQTISLRDYGYTF. The CDR3 DNA is TGTGCCAGCAGTGGAAGGGACAGGCAGACAATTTCACTAAGGGACTATGGCTACACCTTC.